The next 30 T cell receptor beta chains were all read from a single sample in a study of vaccination effects on CD4 cells after COVID-19. With the ViraFEST assay, the study expanded antigen-specific CD4+ T cells using viral peptide pools, then sequenced them. Subsequent to a culture period of under 11 days, CD4+ T cells were isolated. The vaccine recipients had no prior SARS-CoV-2 infection, with negative nucleocapsid antibodies. No antigens are known for them. Sequencing was performed with immunoSEQ multiplex PCR; in TCRdb, only in-frame clones are kept and a portion is missing. Altogether 55,000 to 80,000 clones are present, roughly 78% being singletons, with the ten largest covering approximately 4%. The material was CD4+ T cells from PBMCs cultured with HCoV-OC43 spike peptides, obtained before COVID-19 vaccination. Subset: HCoV-OC43 spike overlapping peptide pool stimulation. The source is a human donor who received a COVID-19 vaccine.

The chain recombines TRBV29-1 with TRBJ2-1; TRBD1 matches 7 bases. Trimming removed 5 bases from V and 7 bases from J; junction bases left unmatched: 8. From germline, CDR1 is SQVTM and CDR2 ANQGSEA. CDR3 size: 13 residues. The CDR3 DNA follows: TGCAGCGTTAATAGACAGGGTCCTAATGAGCAGTTCTTC. Translation gives CSVNRQGPNEQFF.

The genes are TRBV7-3 and TRBJ2-1, with D possibly matching TRBD2 (5 bases). This CDR3 is built from 13 residues. V gave up 2 bases and J gave up 8 bases, with 10 bases separating them. CDR1 SGHTA and CDR2 FQGTGA come from the germline V gene. Here the CDR3 DNA reads TGTGCCAGCAGCTTACCTAGCCGGGATGAGCAGTTCTTC. As protein: CASSLPSRDEQFF.

The chain carries TRBV18 and TRBJ2-7, with D maybe TRBD2 (6 bases). CDR3 length: 15 amino acids. The V end was cut by 3 bases, the J end by 4 bases, with 16 bases between. The germline CDR1 and CDR2 sequences are KGHSH and LQKENI. The CDR3: CASSPGLSGRYEQYV. The DNA for the CDR3 is TGTGCCAGCTCACCGGGCCTCTCTGGGAGGTACGAGCAGTACGTC.

V and J are TRBV6-5 and TRBJ2-1, with D perhaps matching TRBD2 (5 bases). Trimming took 3 bases from V and 5 from J, leaving 17 bases between them. The CDR3 sequence is 16 residues long. Germline assignment: CDR1 MNHEY and CDR2 SVGAGI. The CDR3 coding sequence is TGTGCCAGCAGTTATACTGGACTCGGAACCCACAATGAGCAGTTCTTC. It yields the protein CASSYTGLGTHNEQFF.

The gene calls are TRBV6-4 and TRBJ2-3, with D unresolved. The CDR3 contains 14 residues. The ends were cut back, 3 bases at V and 0 bases at J, with 7 bases in the middle. Germline loops: CDR1 MRHNA, CDR2 SNTAGT. CDR3 DNA sequence: TGTGCCAGCAGTGAAGCAGGTAGCACAGATACGCAGTATTTT. This encodes CASSEAGSTDTQYF.

This chain uses TRBV7-6 with TRBJ2-1; 7 positions match TRBD2. This CDR3 has 15 amino acids. Trimming removed 2 bases from V and 6 bases from J; junction bases left unmatched: 7. CDR1 and CDR2 (germline): SGHVS, FNYEAQ. The CDR3 region is CASSLNRGEGNEQFF. The DNA of the CDR3 is TGTGCCAGCAGCTTAAATCGGGGGGAGGGCAATGAGCAGTTCTTC.

This clone was detected a few times. This chain uses TRBV30 with TRBJ1-5, with a weak D call TRBD1 (5 bases). This CDR3 is 14 amino acids long. Trimming pared 3 bases from V and 3 bases from J, leaving 12 bases between. Per the germline V gene, CDR1 is GTSNPN and CDR2 is SVGIG (reference sequence). The CDR3 protein is CAWRTGDSNQPQHF. CDR3 coding DNA: TGTGCCTGGAGGACCGGGGACTCCAATCAGCCCCAGCATTTT.

This chain joins TRBV6-5 and TRBJ1-2; D is perhaps TRBD1 (5 bases). This CDR3 comprises 13 residues. The V end was cut by 7 bases, the J end by 4 bases, with 13 bases between. Germline CDR1 and CDR2: MNHEY and SVGAGI. The CDR3, as DNA: TGTGCCAGCACGTTCGGGGGGAGCTATGGCTACACCTTC. Residues: CASTFGGSYGYTF.

The J gene is TRBJ1-4, the V gene TRBV5-6; 9 bases fit TRBD1. Germline values: CDR1 SGHDT, CDR2 YYEEEE. The CDR3 is 14 amino acids. V shed 2 bases, J shed 6 bases, and the junction held 2 bases outside the gene matches. The chain's CDR3 is CASSFDRGYEKLFF. The CDR3 DNA sequence: TGTGCCAGCAGCTTCGACAGGGGGTATGAAAAACTGTTTTTT.

V is TRBV7-9 and J is TRBJ2-7, with D perhaps matching TRBD1 (6 bases). The CDR3 extends over 13 amino acids. Trimming took 2 bases from V and 5 from J, leaving 10 bases between them. Germline V gene lookup returns CDR1 SEHNR and CDR2 FQNEAQ (reference sequence). The CDR3 is CASSLTGNHEQYV. The CDR3 DNA reads as TGTGCCAGCAGCTTAACAGGGAACCACGAGCAGTACGTC.

This rearrangement joins TRBV28 to TRBJ1-4; a possible D gene is TRBD1 (5 bases). CDR1 and CDR2 (germline): MDHEN, SYDVKM. The CDR3 extends over 15 amino acids. V lost 0 bases, J lost 2 bases, and 7 bases lay in between. The CDR3 bases are TGTGCCAGCAGTTTATGGGGGGGTACTAATGAAAAACTGTTTTTT. It yields the protein CASSLWGGTNEKLFF.

The V gene is TRBV2, the J gene TRBJ2-7, with 13 nucleotides matching TRBD2. The CDR3 is made up of 15 amino acids. Losses at the gene ends were 7 bases for V and 1 base for J; bases not matched to a gene: 4. Per germline, CDR1 SNHLY and CDR2 FYNNEI. CDR3 nucleotides: TGTGCCAGCATGTGGACTAGCGGGGGTTCCTACGAGCAGTACGTC. Translation gives CASMWTSGGSYEQYV.

The V gene is TRBV6-2 or TRBV6-3, the J gene TRBJ1-2; the match to TRBD1 covers 9 bases. The CDR3 extends over 14 amino acids. The germline CDR1 and CDR2 sequences are MNHEY and SVGEGT. V was pared by 2 bases and J by 10 bases, with 8 bases of the junction left unmatched. The CDR3 DNA sequence: TGTGCCAGCAGTTACGGGACAGGGACAAAGGACTACACCTTC. This translates into CASSYGTGTKDYTF.

This clone was seen more than once but under ten times. This chain links TRBV6-2 or TRBV6-3 with TRBJ2-7; TRBD2 matches 7 bases. The CDR3 is made up of 15 amino acids. CDR1 and CDR2 from the germline V gene are MNHEY and SVGEGT. Trimming removed 4 bases from V and 1 base from J; junction bases left unmatched: 7. The CDR3 here is CASSFSGERSYEQYV. CDR3 bases: TGTGCCAGCAGTTTCAGCGGGGAAAGGTCCTACGAGCAGTACGTC.

The chain is built from TRBV10-1 and TRBJ2-3; 10 bases match TRBD2. The CDR3 consists of 17 residues. J gave up 0 bases and V 6 bases, and 9 bases lay outside the gene matches. CDR1 and CDR2 (germline): WNHNN, SYGVQD (reference sequence). The CDR3 reads CASSSPGLAKSTDTQYF. DNA of the CDR3: TGCGCCAGCAGCTCTCCGGGACTAGCGAAGAGCACAGATACGCAGTATTTT.

This clone has more than one count but fewer than ten. V usage is TRBV24-1 and J usage is TRBJ1-1; 7 nucleotides agree with TRBD1. CDR3 length equals 13 residues. CDR1 KGHDR and CDR2 SFDVKD come from the germline V gene. V shed 9 bases and J 2 bases; nucleotides not matched to a gene: 5. The CDR3 loop is CATSTGDNTEAFF. CDR3 in DNA: TGTGCCACCTCCACAGGGGACAACACTGAAGCTTTCTTT.

The rearrangement joins TRBV5-5 to TRBJ2-5; 11 bases line up with TRBD1. Germline assignment: CDR1 SGHKS and CDR2 YYEKEE (reference sequence). The CDR3 covers 17 residues. V was pared by 3 bases and J by 5 bases, with 12 bases of the junction left unmatched. The CDR3 protein is CASSSKPPGQGDETQYF. CDR3 DNA sequence: TGTGCCAGCAGCTCTAAGCCCCCGGGACAGGGGGATGAGACCCAGTACTTC.

CDR3 loop: CASSLGEGGEETQYF. CDR3 nucleotides: TGTGCCAGCAGCTTAGGCGAGGGGGGGGAAGAGACCCAGTACTTC. The chain uses TRBV7-2 and TRBJ2-5, with a weak D call TRBD2 (7 bases). The CDR3 has 15 residues. Germline V gene data show CDR1 as SGHTA and CDR2 as FQGNSA. Deletions cut 1 base from V and 3 bases from J, with 12 bases between. The whole variable domain, filled in from reference TRBV7-2 and TRBJ2-5, reads GAGVSQSPSNKVTEKGKDVELRCDPISGHTALYWYRQSLGQGLEFLIYFQGNSAPDKSGLPSDRFSAERTGGSVSTLTIQRTQQEDSAVYLCASSLGEGGEETQYFGPGTRLLVL.

The chain employs TRBV7-6 and TRBJ2-1; D is possibly TRBD1 (6 bases). Looked up from germline, CDR1 is SGHVS and CDR2 is FNYEAQ. V gave up 3 bases and J gave up 8 bases, with 11 bases separating them. This CDR3 region has 13 residues. The CDR3 spells CASSFTGFDEQFF. Here the CDR3 DNA reads TGTGCCAGCAGCTTTACAGGGTTCGATGAGCAGTTCTTC.

The chain joins TRBV4-1 to TRBJ1-2; tentative D call: TRBD1 (5 bases). The germline V and J ends were trimmed by 0 bases and 4 bases, with 21 bases remaining between them. Germline values: CDR1 MGHRA, CDR2 YSYEKL. This CDR3 is 18 amino acids long. CDR3 sequence reads: CASSQDVGGGPFVYGYTF. CDR3 sequence (DNA): TGCGCCAGCAGCCAAGACGTCGGGGGGGGTCCGTTTGTCTATGGCTACACCTTC.

The rearrangement links TRBV27 to TRBJ2-5; TRBD1 matches at 7 bases. J gave up 5 bases and V 3 bases, and 6 bases lay outside the gene matches. Germline CDR1 and CDR2: MNHEY and SMNVEV (reference sequence). The length of the CDR3 is 14 residues. The CDR3 is CASSLGQLQETQYF. The DNA for the CDR3 is TGTGCCAGCAGTTTGGGACAGTTACAGGAGACCCAGTACTTC.

The chain is built from TRBV3-1 (or the pseudogene TRBV3-2) and TRBJ1-4; D call uncertain. This CDR3 has 14 residues. Germline CDR1 is LGHDT and CDR2 is YNNKEL (reference sequence). V lost 3 bases, J lost 8 bases, and 13 bases lay in between. The CDR3 DNA is TGTGCCAGCAGCCAGTTACCAGGTGGAGAAAAACTGTTTTTT. Its translation: CASSQLPGGEKLFF.

The chain uses TRBV5-8 and TRBJ2-7, with 12 bases that match TRBD1. From germline, CDR1 is SGHTS and CDR2 YDEGEE. The length of the CDR3 is 16 residues. The trim removed 4 bases at V and 7 bases at J, leaving 12 bases unmatched. CDR3 region: CASSGGQGARVGEQYV. DNA of the CDR3: TGTGCCAGCAGCGGGGGACAGGGGGCGCGAGTGGGAGAGCAGTACGTC.

This clone has more than one count but fewer than ten. V usage is TRBV30 and J usage is TRBJ1-2; possible D gene TRBD1, 6 bases. Germline CDR1 and CDR2: GTSNPN and SVGIG (reference sequence). Trimming took off 0 bases at V and 8 bases at J, with 13 bases between the two ends. The length of the CDR3 is 13 residues. CDR3 sequence: CAWSVGTGRGYTF. The CDR3 DNA sequence: TGTGCCTGGAGTGTAGGAACAGGGAGAGGCTACACCTTC.

Worth noting for this clone: The junction departs from the called germline gene at one end, perhaps through a read error. The genes are TRBV19 and TRBJ2-3; a possible D gene is TRBD1 (6 bases). CDR3 size: 12 residues. Germline CDR1 reads LNHDA; CDR2 reads SQIVND (reference sequence). CDR3 nucleotide sequence: TGTGCCAGTAGGGACAGCACACATACGCAGTATTTT. Protein sequence: CASRDSTHTQYF.

The chain has TRBV18 and TRBJ1-4; 7 bases line up with TRBD1. V trimming: 1 base; J trimming: 7 bases; junction bases outside the gene matches: 3. This CDR3 region has 14 residues. Germline CDR1 is KGHSH and CDR2 is LQKENI. The CDR3 DNA follows: TGTGCCAGCTCACCACTGGGACAGATTGAAAAACTGTTTTTT. It specifies CASSPLGQIEKLFF.

DNA of the CDR3: TGTGCCAGCAGCCCCGTCCGGGTTGTAACTGAAGCTTTCTTT. This sequence encodes CASSPVRVVTEAFF. The rearrangement joins TRBV5-4 to TRBJ1-1; no clear D gene. The CDR3 runs to 14 residues. Germline lookup yields CDR1 SGHNT and CDR2 YYREEE (reference sequence). The V gene lost 4 bases and the J gene lost 5 bases, with 15 bases spanning the gap.

The rearrangement uses TRBV6-5 and TRBJ1-2; weak D call: TRBD1 (5 bases). Looked up from germline, CDR1 is MNHEY and CDR2 is SVGAGI. Trimming left V 0 bases short and J 5 bases short, with 13 bases between. The CDR3 spans 15 residues. The CDR3, as DNA: TGTGCCAGCAGTTACTCGGGGGGACTAGGGTATGGCTACACCTTC. It codes for CASSYSGGLGYGYTF.

V usage is TRBV5-6 and J usage is TRBJ1-1; D is unclear. The length of the CDR3 is 13 residues. V was trimmed by 0 bases and J by 1 base, leaving 4 bases between them. Per germline, CDR1 SGHDT and CDR2 YYEEEE. The CDR3 sequence is CASSLDRNTEAFF. CDR3 DNA sequence: TGTGCCAGCAGCTTGGACAGGAACACTGAAGCTTTCTTT.

V and J are TRBV7-3 and TRBJ2-1; 9 bases are shared with TRBD1. The trim removed 5 bases at V and 6 bases at J, leaving 11 bases unmatched. The CDR3 is 16 residues long. The V gene's germline CDR1 is SGHTA and CDR2 FQGTGA. In DNA form, the CDR3 reads TGTGCCAGCAGCCCTCGAACCGGGACAGGGACCAATGAGCAGTTCTTC. Amino acid sequence: CASSPRTGTGTNEQFF.